These T cell receptor beta chains were read from a single sample in a study of regulatory T cells in long-lasting Graves disease. TCRdb redid the calling of the multiplex PCR reads with MiXCR, one entry per CDR3 protein. Here the sample spans about 470,000 distinct CDR3 sequences, less than 25% being singletons. Specimen: peripheral blood mononuclear cells (PBMCs), collected when the disease was refractory, from a patient treated with antithyroid drugs. The source of these receptors is a female donor with Graves disease. Each CDR3 is given without its conserved first and last residue. Fields, in order: clone size, V gene, J gene, CDR3 protein. Some rows have no size entry. The others give once, few or many, or a class for an expanded clone.

size: few
V: TRBV7-9
J: TRBJ1-1
CDR3: ASSLITGWGTEAF

size: many
V: TRBV7-8
J: TRBJ2-7
CDR3: ASSLVGTSGLYEQY

size: few
V: TRBV18
J: TRBJ2-5
CDR3: ASSPPGTGHQETQY

size: many
V: TRBV27
J: TRBJ1-4
CDR3: ASSPVTKKGEKLF

size: NA
V: TRBV4-1
J: TRBJ1-1
CDR3: ASSQKPGQGVEAF

size: few
V: TRBV20-1
J: TRBJ2-7
CDR3: SARDRNHLVYEQY

size: few
V: TRBV5-1
J: TRBJ1-4
CDR3: ASSIGTARNEKLF

size: few
V: TRBV6-1
J: TRBJ2-5
CDR3: ASSGSGGGETQY

size: many
V: TRBV7-2
J: TRBJ1-1
CDR3: ASSSDMNTEAF

size: NA
V: TRBV7-6
J: TRBJ1-4
CDR3: ASSSRQGEKLF

size: many
V: TRBV28
J: TRBJ1-2
CDR3: ASSPLPGQYGYGYT

size: NA
V: TRBV7-6
J: TRBJ1-4
CDR3: ASRGYSRKLF

size: NA
V: TRBV7-2
J: TRBJ1-1
CDR3: ASSSIAYFEAF

size: NA
V: TRBV7-2
J: TRBJ2-1
CDR3: ASSLEAYQGNEQF

size: many
V: TRBV20-1
J: TRBJ2-5
CDR3: SAPRLGTGKETQY

size: NA
V: TRBV10-1
J: TRBJ2-2
CDR3: ASSAGPNTGELF

size: NA
V: TRBV25-1
J: TRBJ2-2
CDR3: ASDAGGNTGELF

size: NA
V: TRBV20-1
J: TRBJ1-5
CDR3: SARGDRGYNQPQH

size: many
V: TRBV11-2
J: TRBJ2-5
CDR3: ASSHIPSLQETQY

size: NA
V: TRBV11-2
J: TRBJ2-7
CDR3: ASRSSGSYEQY

size: NA
V: TRBV30
J: TRBJ2-7
CDR3: AWSPLAGQY

size: NA
V: TRBV6-2/TRBV6-3
J: TRBJ1-1
CDR3: ASSYDHRGAEAF

size: many
V: TRBV12-3/TRBV12-4
J: TRBJ1-5
CDR3: ASSFGVGVLGQPQH

size: many
V: TRBV2
J: TRBJ1-1
CDR3: ASSTDREAF

size: NA
V: TRBV20-1
J: TRBJ2-7
CDR3: SASLGGRMYEQY

size: many
V: TRBV6-1
J: TRBJ1-1
CDR3: ASSTQGNTEAF

size: many
V: TRBV12-3/TRBV12-4
J: TRBJ2-1
CDR3: ASSLRSSYNEQF

size: many
V: TRBV7-2
J: TRBJ2-5
CDR3: ASSLGTKRDLLQETQY

size: many
V: TRBV12-3/TRBV12-4
J: TRBJ2-4
CDR3: ASSFWGGGTGGKNIQY

size: NA
V: TRBV28
J: TRBJ2-1
CDR3: ASRRYNEQF

size: few
V: TRBV7-2
J: TRBJ2-7
CDR3: ASSLVTSAYEQY

size: many
V: TRBV7-2
J: TRBJ1-2
CDR3: ASSLLPAGFANYGYT

size: NA
V: TRBV12-3/TRBV12-4
J: TRBJ2-3
CDR3: ASSLQISDTQY

size: NA
V: TRBV13
J: TRBJ2-5
CDR3: ASSTAEDQETQY

size: NA
V: TRBV20-1
J: TRBJ2-7
CDR3: SATENYEQY

size: NA
V: TRBV6-2/TRBV6-3
J: TRBJ2-5
CDR3: ASSYSQSGHLYQETQY

size: NA
V: TRBV6-5
J: TRBJ1-5
CDR3: ASSYGDISDQPQH

size: many
V: TRBV30
J: TRBJ2-7
CDR3: AWSIGDRDYEQY

size: many
V: TRBV30
J: TRBJ1-3
CDR3: AWSRDSGLGNTIY

size: NA
V: TRBV27
J: TRBJ2-7
CDR3: ASSKSLASSSYEQY

size: many
V: TRBV27
J: TRBJ1-1
CDR3: ASSSWQGETEAF

size: few
V: TRBV4-1
J: TRBJ2-5
CDR3: ASSQINRVQETQY

size: few
V: TRBV28
J: TRBJ1-2
CDR3: ASSLGQDFYGYT

size: many
V: TRBV5-1
J: TRBJ2-2
CDR3: ASRGVGTGELF

size: many
V: TRBV30
J: TRBJ2-7
CDR3: AWAPGLAGVREQY

size: NA
V: TRBV4-1
J: TRBJ2-7
CDR3: ASRPLLGVSEQY